This T cell receptor beta chain was observed in a study of blood T cell repertoires in COVID-19 (TCRdb year 2020). Study-level background: Samples covering the acute and convalescent phases of COVID-19 were provided by collaborators in the United States, Italy and Spain. The prospective study material was composed of cDNA or gDNA derived from T cells, B-cell-depleted T cells, or PBMCs. Subjects who had been exposed to COVID-19, were actively infected with it, or had recovered from it provided the deeply sampled blood TCRbeta repertoires that made up the dataset. The repertoires were released in a freely available public database intended as a resource for research on the immune response to SARS-CoV-2. Samples were obtained from the ongoing ImmuneRACE study (first 160 participants) and from approximately 1,200 subjects provided by 6 global collaborators. Nearly every sample came with metadata listing a de-identified subject ID, COVID-19 status, age in years and sex. Where available, HLA class I and class II types were taken from metadata supplied by the sample provider and were not determined by assay-based typing. The full study reports these points: The amount of clinical and demographic metadata varied by source and participant and was provided uncurated.

The table lists this clone with a few counts. Its antigen is currently not known. There are no base qualities to consult, and no much larger clone falls within one base. In the prospective study, participants were roughly 18 to 100 years old, resided in about two dozen geographic areas of the United States, and were enrolled through a virtual design. Cohort assignment in the prospective study relied on participant-reported clinical history from a screening survey and a study questionnaire. ImmuneRACE Cohort 3 recovered participants were defined by two consecutive negative NP/OP PCR tests, healthcare professional clearance, or symptom resolution. In the prospective study, mobile phlebotomists collected whole blood, serum and a nasopharyngeal or oropharyngeal swab from each participant. Over a roughly two-month period, participants in the prospective study had the option of providing additional blood draws and questionnaires. Prospective study blood samples were shipped either frozen or at room temperature before DNA extraction.

The immunoSEQ Assay, a bias-controlled multiplex PCR, was used to amplify TCRbeta CDR3 regions from genomic DNA. The authors processed their data as follows. Nucleated cell counts per sample were estimated from amplification of reference gene primers within the assay. To quantify the absolute abundance of each unique TCRbeta CDR3 rearrangement, sequence reads were collapsed and filtered. For each sample, productive Simpson clonality was calculated by taking the square root of Simpson's diversity index across productive rearrangements. Here the immuneACCESS table is served through TCRdb, limited to in-frame sequences with V and J called. Missing clones are a known gap in these copies; in checked studies unresolved V genes cover under half, and the rest lacks a known reason. The D gene and trimming were derived from the DNA, and the V and J assignments and clone size from that table. Present in this sample are a few hundred thousand clones, approximately 88% of which were seen just once. In total, the top ten clones hold over 1.5% of the sample.

The junction shows trimming of 6 bases on V and 6 bases on J, and the gene matches do not reach 15 bases of it. The CDR3 numbers 15 residues from cysteine through phenylalanine. Of the read, only the CDR3 DNA is kept; its 45 bases are in frame from base 1. According to the germline V gene, CDR1 reads SQVTM and CDR2 reads ANQGSEA. The receptor was isolated from a woman aged 40 to 49 who had recovered from COVID-19. The chain is assembled from TRBV29-1 and TRBJ1-1; the central 8 bases match TRBD1. Specimen: PBMCs or T cells enriched from blood (not recorded which). The CDR3 amino acid sequence is: CSVGRRGQGAPEAFF. The sequence in DNA is TGCAGCGTCGGACGAAGAGGTCAGGGGGCGCCTGAAGCTTTCTTT. Here the CDR3 is joined to the reference TRBV29-1 and TRBJ1-1 genes, and the full variable domain is: SAVISQKPSRDICQRGTSLTIQCQVDSQVTMMFWYRQQPGQSLTLIATANQGSEATYESGFVIDKFPISRPNLTFSTLTVSNMSPEDSSIYLCSVGRRGQGAPEAFFGQGTRLTVV.